The entry below gives a single T cell receptor (beta chain) sequence along with its context. Which antigen it targets is not known. No quality values exist for individual bases; no much larger clone is one base distant. These data are taken from a study of graft-versus-host responses after intestinal transplantation (dated by TCRdb to the early 2020s). A note on the overall study: Multivisceral, liver-intestinal, or isolated intestinal transplants were received by the recipients. Donor T cell macrochimerism was defined as a peak of at least 4% donor T cells among recipient peripheral blood mononuclear cells. After intestinal transplantation, graft-versus-host and host-versus-graft alloreactive T cell clones in the graft, circulation and bone marrow were tracked using bulk TCR-beta CDR3 sequencing. Rather than being sequenced by the commercial service, samples from a few later patients were sequenced in-house on an Illumina MiSeq and processed with MiXCR. The cohort enrolled about two dozen intestinal transplant recipients, one of whom was a retransplant, and a few patients without pretransplant specimens were excluded. Anti-thymocyte globulin induction was given to all recipients, followed by maintenance tacrolimus and steroids for around three years. Alloreactive clones were identified by sequencing pre-transplant mixed lymphocyte reaction products and comparing these products with unstimulated pre-transplant donor and recipient T cells.

Library preparation was by the immunoSEQ multiplex PCR assay. For most patients, genomic DNA was isolated with the Qiagen DNeasy Blood and Tissue Kit and shipped frozen to Adaptive Biotechnologies for TCR sequencing. For most patients, high-throughput TCR-beta CDR3 sequencing of genomic DNA was performed by Adaptive Biotechnologies. In the authors' own workflow: Adaptive's ImmunoSEQ software supplied the TCR sequencing data for 15 to 20 patients, while MiXCR and VDJtools were used to process a few other patients. To correct CD4 versus CD8 sorting errors, sequences present in both subsets at a frequency ratio below 5:1 were removed. CDR3 nucleotide sequences shared between donor and recipient were removed because their origin could not be assigned. To count as alloreactive, a clone needed at least 2-fold expansion over unstimulated cells and a minimum CFSE-low frequency of 0.002% (template counts) or 0.001% (read counts). Clones detected in sequenced pre-transplant spleen, lymph node, or MLR CFSE-low populations of the donor or recipient were defined as mappable. The cumulative frequency of alloreactive clones was calculated as a percentage of all sequences, weighted by copy number. TCRdb limited this immuneACCESS table to in-frame rearrangements with V and J called. A share of clones is missing; checked studies link under half to unresolved V genes, and the rest is unexplained. The V and J calls and clone size were taken over from that table, and D and trimming were inferred from the DNA. This sample has 96,000 or so clones in its table, and 92% of those were observed once. The top ten clonotypes cover 0.15% to 0.2% of the sample.

Taken with the paper, the label for time point translates to: cells obtained before transplantation from donor or recipient. CD3+CD4+ and CD3+CD8+ populations were FACS-sorted from unstimulated pre-transplant donor and recipient cells taken from spleen or lymph nodes. On the study overall, not on this receptor specifically: Early after transplant, declines in HvG clones were associated with peak levels of circulating GvH clones. GvH clones were detected in recipient bone marrow, and some of these GvH clones were observed earlier in ileal mucosa or blood, consistent with an intestinal mucosal origin. Patients with donor T cell macrochimerism had high GvH to HvG T cell clonal ratios in their allografts. The relatively low number and heterogeneity of intestinal transplant patients limited the conclusions.

CDR1 SGHVS and CDR2 FNYEAQ were looked up in the germline V gene. From the cysteine through the phenylalanine, the CDR3 covers 14 amino acids. Only the CDR3 DNA stays, 42 bases, in frame from base 1. V has 10 bases trimmed and J has 0 bases trimmed; junction bases matching no gene number 5. This sample comprised unstimulated CD4+ T cells sorted from spleen or lymph node cells, obtained before intestinal transplant. The V and J segments used are TRBV7-6 and TRBJ2-3; 9 junctional bases match TRBD2. The receptor comes from a human donor who received an intestinal transplant. CDR3 protein: CAISRGGSTDTQYF. The DNA sequence is as follows: TGTGCCATTTCGCGGGGGGGAAGCACAGATACGCAGTATTTT. Reference TRBV7-6 and TRBJ2-3 genes cover what lies past the CDR3, so the full variable domain is GAGVSQSPRYKVTKRGQDVALRCDPISGHVSLYWYRQALGQGPEFLTYFNYEAQQDKSGLPNDRFSAERPEGSISTLTIQRTEQRDSAMYRCAISRGGSTDTQYFGPGTRLTVL.